This T cell receptor (beta chain) was identified during a study of shared clonotypes between healthy human individuals. Using immunoSEQ multiplex PCR, the repertoire was profiled, and TCRdb retains in-frame clones only, with some absent. The table shows roughly 550,000 clones, with less than 97% occurring only once. As defined, naive CD8 cells were CD45RO-negative and positively selected for CCR7, with terminally differentiated effector memory CD45RA+ cells excluded. The CDR3 is 14 residues long. The germline CDR1 and CDR2 sequences are LNHDA and SQIVND (reference sequence). The ends were cut back, 5 bases at V and 2 bases at J, with 12 bases in the middle.

What was sequenced was naive CD8+ T cells sorted from blood. This chain links TRBV19 with TRBJ1-1; D call uncertain. This clonotype originated in a woman aged 25 to 39 in good health. Here the CDR3 reads CASSFRGINTEAFF. CDR3 DNA: TGTGCCAGTAGTTTCCGGGGAATTAACACTGAAGCTTTCTTT.